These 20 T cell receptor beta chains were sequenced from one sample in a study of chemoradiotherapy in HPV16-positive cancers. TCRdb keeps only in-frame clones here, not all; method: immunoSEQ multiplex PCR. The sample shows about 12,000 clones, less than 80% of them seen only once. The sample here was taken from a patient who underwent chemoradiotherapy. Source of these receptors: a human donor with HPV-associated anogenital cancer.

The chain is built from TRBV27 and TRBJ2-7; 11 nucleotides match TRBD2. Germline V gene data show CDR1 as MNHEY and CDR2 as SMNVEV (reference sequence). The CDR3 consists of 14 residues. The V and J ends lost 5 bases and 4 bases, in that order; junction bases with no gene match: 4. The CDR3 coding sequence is TGTGCCAGCAGTGTAGCGGGAGGGCCATACGAGCAGTACTTC. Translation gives CASSVAGGPYEQYF.

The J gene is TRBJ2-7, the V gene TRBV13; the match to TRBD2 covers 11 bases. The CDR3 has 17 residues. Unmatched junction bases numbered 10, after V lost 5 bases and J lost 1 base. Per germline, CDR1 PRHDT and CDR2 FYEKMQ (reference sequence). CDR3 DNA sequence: TGTGCCAGCAGCAGAAGACCGGGACTAGCGGATTCCTACGAGCAGTACTTC. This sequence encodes CASSRRPGLADSYEQYF.

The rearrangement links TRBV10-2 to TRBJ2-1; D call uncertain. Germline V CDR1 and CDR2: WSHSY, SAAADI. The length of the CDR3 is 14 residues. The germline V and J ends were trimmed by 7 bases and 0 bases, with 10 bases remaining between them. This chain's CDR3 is CASTSDYSYNEQFF. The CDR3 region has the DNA TGCGCCAGCACCTCTGATTACTCCTACAATGAGCAGTTCTTC.

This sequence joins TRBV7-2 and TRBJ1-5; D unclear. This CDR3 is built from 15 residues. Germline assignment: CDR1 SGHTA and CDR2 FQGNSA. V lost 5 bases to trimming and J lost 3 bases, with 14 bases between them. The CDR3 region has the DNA TGTGCCAGCAGCCGACTGGAGGGTAACAATCAGCCCCAGCATTTT. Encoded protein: CASSRLEGNNQPQHF.

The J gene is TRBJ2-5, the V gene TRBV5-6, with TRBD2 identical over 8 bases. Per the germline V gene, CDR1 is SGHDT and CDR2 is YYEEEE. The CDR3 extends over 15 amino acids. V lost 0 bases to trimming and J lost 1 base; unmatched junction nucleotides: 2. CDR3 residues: CASSLVTSGQETQYF. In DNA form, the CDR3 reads TGTGCCAGCAGCTTGGTAACTAGCGGCCAAGAGACCCAGTACTTC. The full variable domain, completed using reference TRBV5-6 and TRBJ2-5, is DAGVTQSPTHLIKTRGQQVTLRCSPKSGHDTVSWYQQALGQGPQFIFQYYEEEERQRGNFPDRFSGHQFPNYSSELNVNALLLGDSALYLCASSLVTSGQETQYFGPGTRLLVL.

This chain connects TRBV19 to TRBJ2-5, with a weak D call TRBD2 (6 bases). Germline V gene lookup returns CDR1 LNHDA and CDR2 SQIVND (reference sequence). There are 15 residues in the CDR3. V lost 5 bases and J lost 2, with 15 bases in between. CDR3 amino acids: CASSSAGPGQETQYF. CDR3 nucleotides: TGTGCCAGTAGTTCCGCGGGACCGGGACAAGAGACCCAGTACTTC.

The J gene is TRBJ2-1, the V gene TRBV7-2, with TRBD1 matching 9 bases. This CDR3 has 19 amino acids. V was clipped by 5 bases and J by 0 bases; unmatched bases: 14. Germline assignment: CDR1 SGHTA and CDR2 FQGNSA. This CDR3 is CASSPRDRARVGSYNEQFF. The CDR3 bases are TGTGCCAGCAGCCCCCGGGACAGGGCACGGGTGGGCTCCTACAATGAGCAGTTCTTC.

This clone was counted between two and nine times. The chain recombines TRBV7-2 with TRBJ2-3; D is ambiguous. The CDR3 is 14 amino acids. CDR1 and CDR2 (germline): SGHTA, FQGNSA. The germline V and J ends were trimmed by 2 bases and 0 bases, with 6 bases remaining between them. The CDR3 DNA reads TGTGCCAGCAGCTTACCCGGTAGCACAGATACGCAGTATTTT. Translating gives CASSLPGSTDTQYF.

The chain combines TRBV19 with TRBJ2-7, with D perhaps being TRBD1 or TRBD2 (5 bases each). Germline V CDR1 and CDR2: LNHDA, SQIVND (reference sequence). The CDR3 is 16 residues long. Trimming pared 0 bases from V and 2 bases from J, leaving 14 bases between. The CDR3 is CASSIDKGTGTYEQYF. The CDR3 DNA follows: TGTGCCAGTAGTATAGATAAGGGGACCGGAACCTACGAGCAGTACTTC.

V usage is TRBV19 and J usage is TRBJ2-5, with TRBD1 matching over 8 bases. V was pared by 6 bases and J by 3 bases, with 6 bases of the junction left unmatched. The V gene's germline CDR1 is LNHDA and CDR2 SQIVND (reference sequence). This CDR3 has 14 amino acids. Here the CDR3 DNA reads TGTGCCAGTAGGCGGACAGGGCGCGAAGAGACCCAGTACTTC. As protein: CASRRTGREETQYF.

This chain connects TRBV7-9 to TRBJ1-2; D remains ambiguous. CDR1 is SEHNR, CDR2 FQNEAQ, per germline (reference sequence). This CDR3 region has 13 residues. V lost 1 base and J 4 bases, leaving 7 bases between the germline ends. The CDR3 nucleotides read TGTGCCAGCAGCTTAGAAGCCAGCTATGGCTACACCTTC. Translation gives CASSLEASYGYTF.

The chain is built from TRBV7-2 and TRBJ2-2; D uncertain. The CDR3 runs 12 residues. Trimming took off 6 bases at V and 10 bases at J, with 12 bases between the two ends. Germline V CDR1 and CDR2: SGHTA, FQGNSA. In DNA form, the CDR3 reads TGTGCCAGCAGACGAGGAGTGCAGGAGCTGTTTTTT. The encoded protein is CASRRGVQELFF.

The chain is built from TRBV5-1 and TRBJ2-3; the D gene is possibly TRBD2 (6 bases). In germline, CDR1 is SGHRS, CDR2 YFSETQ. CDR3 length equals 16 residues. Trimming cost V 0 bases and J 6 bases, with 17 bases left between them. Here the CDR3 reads CASSLAERLVADTQYF. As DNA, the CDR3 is TGCGCCAGCAGCTTGGCGGAACGACTAGTTGCGGATACGCAGTATTTT.

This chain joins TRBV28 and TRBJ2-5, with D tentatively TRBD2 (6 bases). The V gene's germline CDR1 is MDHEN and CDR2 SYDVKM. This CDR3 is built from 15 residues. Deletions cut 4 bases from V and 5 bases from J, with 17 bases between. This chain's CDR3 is CASSSTTPEGETQYF. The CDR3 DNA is TGTGCCAGCAGTTCGACGACCCCGGAGGGGGAGACCCAGTACTTC.

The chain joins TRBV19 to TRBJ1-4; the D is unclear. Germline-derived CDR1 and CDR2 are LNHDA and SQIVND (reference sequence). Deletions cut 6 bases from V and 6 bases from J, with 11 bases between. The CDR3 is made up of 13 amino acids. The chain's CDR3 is CASRKNEDEKLFF. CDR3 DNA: TGTGCCAGTAGGAAAAACGAAGATGAAAAACTGTTTTTT.

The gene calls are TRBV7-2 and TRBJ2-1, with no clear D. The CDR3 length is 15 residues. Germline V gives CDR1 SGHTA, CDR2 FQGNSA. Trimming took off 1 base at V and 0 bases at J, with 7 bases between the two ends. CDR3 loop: CASSLDPSSYNEQFF. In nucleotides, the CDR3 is TGTGCCAGCAGCTTAGATCCTAGCTCCTACAATGAGCAGTTCTTC.

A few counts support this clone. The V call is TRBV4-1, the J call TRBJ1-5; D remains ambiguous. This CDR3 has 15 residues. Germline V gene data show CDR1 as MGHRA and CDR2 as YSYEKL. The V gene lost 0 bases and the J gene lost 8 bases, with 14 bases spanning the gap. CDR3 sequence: CASSQDWSTIKPQHF. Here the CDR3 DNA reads TGCGCCAGCAGCCAAGATTGGAGCACAATCAAGCCCCAGCATTTT.

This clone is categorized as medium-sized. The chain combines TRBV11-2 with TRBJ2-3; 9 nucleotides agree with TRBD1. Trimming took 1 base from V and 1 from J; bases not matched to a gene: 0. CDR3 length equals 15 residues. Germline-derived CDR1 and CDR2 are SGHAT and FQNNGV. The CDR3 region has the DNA TGTGCCAGCAGCTTAGGGGACAGGGGCACAGATACGCAGTATTTT. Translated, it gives CASSLGDRGTDTQYF.

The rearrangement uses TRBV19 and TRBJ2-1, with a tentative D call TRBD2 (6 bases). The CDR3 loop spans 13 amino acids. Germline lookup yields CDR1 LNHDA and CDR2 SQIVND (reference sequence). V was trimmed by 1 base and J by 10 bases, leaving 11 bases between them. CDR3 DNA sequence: TGTGCCAGTAGTATAGGGAGGGCGGGGGAGCAGTTCTTC. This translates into CASSIGRAGEQFF.

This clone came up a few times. The CDR3 DNA sequence: TGTGCCAGCTCGCCGGGACAGGCATACAATGAGCAGTTCTTC. Amino acids: CASSPGQAYNEQFF. The V call is TRBV19, the J call TRBJ2-1, with 8 bases fitting TRBD1. Per the germline V gene, CDR1 is LNHDA and CDR2 is SQIVND (reference sequence). The CDR3 is made up of 14 amino acids. The V gene end was trimmed by 9 bases and the J gene end by 4 bases; junction bases not matched to a gene: 8.